This section outlines one T cell receptor (beta chain) sequence together with its context. The antigen remains unidentified. The data derive from a study of CD8 T cells in ankylosing spondylitis. The study's findings and limits: Disease-linked clones reportedly concentrated significantly in matched ankylosing spondylitis synovial fluid. Apparently characteristic of ankylosing spondylitis blood was a TCR beta motif (about 8 highly homologous variants).

The CDR3 runs 14 residues. V lost 0 bases to trimming and J lost 2 bases, with 7 bases between them. Germline lookup yields CDR1 LGHNA and CDR2 YNFKEQ. Quantitative molecular-barcoded 5'-RACE generated the TCR beta libraries. Each CDR3 protein gets one entry after TCRdb re-called the 5' RACE reads with MiXCR. Altogether 200,000 to 300,000 distinct CDR3 sequences are present, 8% to 9.5% being singletons, with the ten largest covering approximately 6.3%. The J gene is TRBJ1-2, the V gene TRBV4-2; D is ambiguous. The sequence came from a male donor with ankylosing spondylitis or in good health (not recorded which). Sequencing was performed on blood, either unsorted or a sorted T cell fraction (not recorded which). The CDR3 nucleotides read TGTGCCAGCAGCCAAGATTCGATGAACTATGGCTACACCTTC. Protein sequence: CASSQDSMNYGYTF.